What follows is one TCR beta chain and its context. This clone came up a few times. Its antigen has not been determined. No much larger clonotype is one base removed from it; base qualities were not supplied. The immunoSEQ platform was used to sequence TCR beta CDR3 regions at survey depth. The QIAamp DNA micro kit was used to extract genomic DNA from every cultured and uncultured CD8+ T cell population. Concerning the study's data processing: Samples with fewer than 5,000 productive reads were excluded, which removed about 7% of the roughly 80 HIV peptide-stimulated cultures. A MANAFEST web app trimmed sequences to CDR3 and removed nonproductive sequences, CDR3s under 5 amino acids, and those not starting C or ending F/W. To count as antigen-specific, a clonotype had to be expanded in at least 2 of 3 replicates compared with the no-peptide control at FDR 0.01, and only within one epitope family. A specific clonotype also had to show a frequency at least fivefold higher than in wells stimulated with peptides from other epitope families. Here the immuneACCESS table is served through TCRdb, limited to in-frame sequences with V and J called. Missing clones are a known gap in these copies; in checked studies unresolved V genes cover under half, and the rest lacks a known reason. The DNA was the basis for D and trimming; V, J and clone size are from that table. The sample contains several thousand clones, around 59% of them found a single time. About 45% of the sample is taken by the ten largest.

The sample comes from a study of CD8 T cell repertoires and HIV-1 epitope variants (dated by TCRdb to 2018 to 2020). Study-level background: T cells were stimulated in separate culture wells with each of twenty-five peptides representing autologous and known Gag and Nef epitope variants. The control conditions were a CMV, EBV and flu peptide pool, the Ebola AY9 epitope as a negative control, and a well with no peptide. The epitopes tested were three Gag epitope families plus Nef HW9 and YT9. T cells were enriched using the EasySep Human T Cell Enrichment Kit and were co-cultured with equal numbers of autologous T cell-negative cells serving as antigen-presenting cells. Cultures were maintained for around eleven days in IMDM with gentamicin, and half-media changes adding IL-2, IL-7 and IL-15 were performed on days 3 and 7. An aliquot of 1M T cells was saved as an uncultured baseline condition, separate from the 83 T cell cultures. A total of over 65 T cell cultures were run, with each culture condition done in triplicate except for one peptide, which was done in duplicate.

On the study overall, not on this receptor specifically: The assay could identify only TCR beta chains and pointed to proliferation in response to antigen, not to T cell function or cytokine profile. About 5 clonotypes recognized the Nef KF9 family and one clonotype recognized the HW9 family, while no responses were seen to the TAALDMSHF plasma variant. Of the nine antigen-specific TCR beta clonotypes identified, roughly six appeared cross-reactive for autologous or known escape epitope variants.

The EasySep Human CD8+ T Cell Enrichment Kit was used on day 10 to isolate CD8+ T cells from every culture. This TCR was recovered from a male donor with HIV. The sequenced sample consisted of cultured CD8+ T cells derived from PBMCs.

The CDR3: CASRNWDSYEQYF. The DNA is as follows: TGTGCCAGCAGGAACTGGGACTCCTACGAGCAGTACTTC. Recombination connected TRBV27 to TRBJ2-7; no D gene can be assigned with confidence. Taken from the germline V gene (reference sequence), the CDR1 and CDR2 loops are MNHEY and SMNVEV. V and J lose 6 bases and 0 bases, and a span of 9 bases separates them. From the cysteine through the phenylalanine, the CDR3 covers 13 amino acids. This entry keeps only the CDR3 DNA: 39 bases, framed from base 1.